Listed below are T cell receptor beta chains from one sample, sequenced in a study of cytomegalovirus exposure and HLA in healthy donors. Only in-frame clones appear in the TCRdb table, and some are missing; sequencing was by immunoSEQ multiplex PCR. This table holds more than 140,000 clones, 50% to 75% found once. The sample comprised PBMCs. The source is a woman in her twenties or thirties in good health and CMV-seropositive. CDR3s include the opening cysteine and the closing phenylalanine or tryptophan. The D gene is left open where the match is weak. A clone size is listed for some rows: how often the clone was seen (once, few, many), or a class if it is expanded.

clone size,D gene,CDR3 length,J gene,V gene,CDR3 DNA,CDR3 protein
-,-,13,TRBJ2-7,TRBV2,TGTGCCAGCAGGCCTCATATGGAGTACGAGCAGTACTTC,CASRPHMEYEQYF
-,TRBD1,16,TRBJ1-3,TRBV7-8,TGTGCCAGCAGCTTATTTACAGGGGGCAAGGGAAACACCATATATTTT,CASSLFTGGKGNTIYF
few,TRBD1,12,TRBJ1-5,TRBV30,TGTGCCAGCGACAGGGTTGGGCAGCCCCAGCATTTT,CASDRVGQPQHF
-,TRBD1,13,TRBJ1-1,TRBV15,TGTGCCACCAGCAGAGCTGTGACAGGGGAAGCTTTCTTT,CATSRAVTGEAFF
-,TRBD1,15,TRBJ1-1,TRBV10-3,TGTGCCATCAGGCCGGGACAGGGCATGAACACTGAAGCTTTCTTT,CAIRPGQGMNTEAFF
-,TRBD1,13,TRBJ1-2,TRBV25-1,TGTGCCAGCGAGGGACAGGGATATTATGGCTACACCTTC,CASEGQGYYGYTF
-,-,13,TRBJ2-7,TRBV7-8,TGTGCCAGCAGCCCGAATTCCGGGGGTTTGCAGTACTTC,CASSPNSGGLQYF
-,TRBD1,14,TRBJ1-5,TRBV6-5,TGTGCCAGCAGCCACAGGGGAATGGGCCAGCCCCAGCATTTT,CASSHRGMGQPQHF
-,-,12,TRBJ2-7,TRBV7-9,TGTGCCAGCAGCCCCAGGACCTACGAGCAGTACTTC,CASSPRTYEQYF
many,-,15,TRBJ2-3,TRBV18,TGTGCCAGCAGACCCAATCTAGCCGCCACAGATACGCAGTATTTT,CASRPNLAATDTQYF
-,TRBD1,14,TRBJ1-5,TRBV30,TGTGCCTGGAGTAAGGGACAGCTGAATCAGCCCCAGCATTTT,CAWSKGQLNQPQHF
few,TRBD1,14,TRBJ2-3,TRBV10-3,TGTGCCACAACAGGGGCCGTAACCACAGATACGCAGTATTTT,CATTGAVTTDTQYF
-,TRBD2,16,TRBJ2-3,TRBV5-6,TGTGCCAGCAGGCGCCAGACTAGCGGGCAGTTAGATACGCAGTATTTT,CASRRQTSGQLDTQYF